This T cell receptor beta chain was documented in a study of cytomegalovirus exposure and HLA in healthy donors (dated by TCRdb to the late 2010s). Regarding the complete study: According to an earlier analysis of 587 of the donors, about 179 million T cells yielded 117 million unique TCR beta sequences and approximately 300 Gb of sequence data. To predict cytomegalovirus infection status, the study brought together high-throughput TCR immunosequencing, statistical association of individual TCRs with disease status, and machine learning. Class I and class II HLA loci were covered by the typing at four-digit resolution. The genetic ancestry cluster associated with self-reported Caucasian donors included around four fifths of the 300 to 450 genotyped donors. A later genetic analysis took genome-wide SNP genotypes for about 65% of the 666 donors and used that subset as a discovery cohort. On average, around 240,000 unique TCR beta nucleotide sequences were sequenced per donor among some 420 genotyped donors of the cohort, with 15% to 20% of those sequences being non-productive. Because of strong linkage in the cohort, roughly five DR-DQ haplotypes were treated as single units for association and clustering. In an earlier analysis of a few hundred of the donors, high-throughput TCR beta sequencing was used to judge whether each TCR beta V gene segment behaved as functional or pseudogenic. The later analysis used no new phenotypic data to find candidate immune exposures, relying instead on TCR beta sequences and their occurrence across donors. In a later analysis, previously published TCR beta repertoires from 500 to 750 donors were re-analyzed and high-resolution HLA genotyping was added so that TCR occurrence patterns could be studied. The number of typed donors differed by locus: about 620-640 for A, B, C, DRB1 and DQB1; 500 to 550 for DQA1; 606 for DPA1; and 450 to 480 for DPB1. Donor age, sex, ethnicity and CMV serostatus were compiled alongside the repertoire data. The aim of the study was to test whether cataloging public T cell receptors could identify signatures of past pathogen exposure. Approximately 310 gigabases of sequencing data and tens of millions of unique TCR sequences made up an early release that covered 500 to 650 HLA-typed donors. Every discovery cohort repertoire had been produced on one sequencing platform. The study used immunosequencing to profile the T cell repertoires of approximately 630 subjects and linked those repertoires to cytomegalovirus serostatus. In addition to the first cohort of roughly 700 subjects, a separate validation cohort of approximately 120 different subjects was used.

With regard to this clone: Its antigen is not yet known. Nothing much larger sits one base from this clone, and base qualities are not available. This specimen includes other DNA sequences encoding the same CDR3.

The cohort was made up of roughly 670 healthy bone marrow donors. Cohort members were all nominally healthy when sampled, although unrecorded immune exposures were likely present. The donor tested CMV seropositive and was one of the 289 seropositive cohort members. Each donor provided a peripheral blood sample, and peripheral blood mononuclear cells were used for TCR beta sequencing. The Qiagen DNeasy Blood Extraction Kit was used to extract genomic DNA from the blood cell samples. The research as a whole found: A further reported finding was that TCR beta sequences accurately predicted the HLA-A and HLA-B alleles for most subjects in the first cohort. At a false discovery rate of 0.05, a later analysis linked around 15,000 TCR beta sequences to specific HLA alleles. Linkage disequilibrium might explain the correlated functional status among segregating V segments, but an unknown experimental factor could not be ruled out. In a later analysis, several top co-occurrence clusters were reported to appear linked to parvovirus B19, influenza, CMV and Epstein-Barr virus. Because counts were too low, fewer than 20 rarely observed V segments, including chromosome 9 orphons, were excluded from the earlier analysis of 500 to 700 of the donors. A later analysis found that TCR association rates varied across HLA loci, with DRB1 alleles showing the most associated TCRs and HLA-C alleles the fewest. A total of around 150 TCR beta chains were listed by the study as associated with cytomegalovirus. Compared with equally common non-associated chains, HLA-associated TCR beta chains in a later analysis were more clonally expanded and had lower generation probabilities. An association between a missense DCLRE1C variant and V-gene and J-gene trimming of TCR beta chains was found in a later genetic analysis and replicated in an independent cohort. In vitro tests confirmed that a few of the cytomegalovirus-associated TCR beta chains recognize cytomegalovirus antigens. Because HLA typing was missing for some donors at each locus, association tests included only the typed subset. The authors suggested that the approach could potentially be generalized to other disease states and immunological phenotypes. According to a later analysis, most CMV-associated TCR beta chains appeared to be HLA-restricted, and the HLA associations seemed to be driven largely by CMV exposure. The presence/absence analyses assumed that sequencing depth was roughly uniform across donors, and that assumption may not be true. In a later genetic analysis, fewer N-insertions in productive TCRs were reported among donors in an Asian-associated ancestry cluster than the approximately 710-donor mean. Most TCR sequences were seen in very few donors, while some public TCRs were found in many individuals. Cytomegalovirus status was reported to be diagnosed by the classifier with high specificity and sensitivity in both the original and validation cohorts. In an earlier analysis of fewer than 700 of the donors, most TCR beta V segments appeared in productive rearrangements about 87% or about 30% of the time, broadly matching IMGT annotations. When HLA alleles, especially DR and DQ, strongly co-occurred, attributing TCR associations to individual alleles was difficult. A group of highly shared sequence variants was considered likely to be a technical artifact of the sequencing pipeline. Only TCR beta chains were sequenced in this cohort, and the absence of alpha or paired-chain data limited detectable features. CMV serostatus was the only immune exposure information available for the cohort.

Libraries came from the immunoSEQ multiplex PCR assay. The multiplex PCR relied on a mix of 60 forward primers for TCR Vbeta segments and 13 reverse primers for TCR Jbeta segments. The CDR3 region of rearranged TCR beta genes was amplified from genomic DNA with a multiplex PCR assay. The amplified TCR beta libraries were sequenced on the Illumina HiSeq System as 87-base-pair reads. In the original analysis: A later analysis counted some 74 million unique TCR beta chains across the 640 or so repertoires, and about 10 million of these chains were shared by at least two donors. Raw reads were error-corrected and collapsed into unique sequences by a nearest-neighbor algorithm in which closely related sequences were merged to remove PCR and sequencing errors. CDR3 sequences were aligned to IMGT reference sequences to assign V, D and J gene segments. For a sequence to be retained, at least a six-nucleotide match to both a V gene segment and a J gene segment was required. Rearrangements were called productive when the CDR3 lacked stop codons and stayed in frame with V and J; all others were non-productive. CDR3 was defined by IMGT convention, running from the second conserved V-encoded cysteine to the conserved J-encoded phenylalanine. The earlier analysis of about 530 of the donors excluded any sequence lacking an unambiguous match to a single V gene segment. In an earlier analysis of approximately 590 of the donors, V segments were called functional above 56.7% productive rearrangements and were called segregating when the between-donor standard deviation exceeded 5%. A statistical classification framework was built to diagnose cytomegalovirus status from the catalog of TCR beta chain sequences. In a later analysis, V and J genes were assigned by comparing TCR nucleotide sequences against IMGT/GENE-DB human TR gene sequences. The TCRdist pipeline was used in a later analysis to assign CDR3 sequences and most-parsimonious VDJ recombination scenarios. In a later analysis, every TCR beta chain was defined by the combination of its CDR3 amino acid sequence and its V-gene family, and reads without a unique V-gene family were dropped. To address suspected cross-contamination and a sequencing artifact, a later analysis removed roughly 580 highly shared, low-generation-probability nucleotide sequences. A later analysis calculated a clonal expansion index for each public chain from normalized within-repertoire ranks of inferred template counts. In a later analysis, generation probabilities were computed using a VDJ recombination model fitted to out-of-frame rearrangements, and the results were checked against IGoR. In a later analysis, TCR-TCR, TCR-HLA and TCR-CMV co-occurrence was scored with hypergeometric tests, and a repertoire-size bias correction was applied to TCR pairs. To estimate false discovery rates, a later analysis permuted the HLA or CMV assignments 20 times. In a later analysis, co-occurring TCRs were grouped with DBSCAN, and TCRdist sequence similarity was added when clustering was performed within HLA-allele-positive subsets. Repertoires with fewer than 30,000 or more than 120,000 public chains, plus five repertoires with anomalous nucleotide sharing, were excluded from co-occurrence clustering. This immuneACCESS table, as held by TCRdb, lists in-frame sequences with V and J called but not all clones. Of the missing ones, under half trace to an unresolved V gene in checked studies; the others have no known cause. V and J calls and clone size are as listed in that table; D and trimming were resolved from the DNA. Within this sample are about 130,000 clones, with around 74% of them counted one time only. Together, the top ten hold approximately 7% of the sample.

The sequenced sample was PBMCs. This clonotype was obtained from a man in his forties in good health and CMV-seropositive.

In nucleotide form, the sequence is TGCAGCGTTGCGCCCTCGACAGGAGCCGATACGCAGTATTTT. This codes for CSVAPSTGADTQYF. Recombination joined TRBV29-1 with TRBJ2-3; a tentative D match to TRBD1 spans 6 bases. Trimming removed 4 bases from V and 6 bases from J, leaving 17 bases between the germline ends. Reading the germline V gene gives CDR1 SQVTM and CDR2 ANQGSEA. The CDR3 starts with the cysteine, ends with the phenylalanine, and has 14 residues. Just the 42-base CDR3 DNA is kept, in frame starting at base 1.